The T cell receptor (beta chain) described here comes from a study of Ad26.COV2.S vaccination and SARS-CoV-2 variants. As for the study in general: Enrollment placed the donor in the COV1001 Ad26.COV2.S trial arm. Study outcomes and limitations: Vaccine recipients had higher spike-specific TCR breadth than placebo recipients. After vaccination, substantial breadth of spike-specific CD8+ and CD4+ responses was reported.

Repertoires were generated with immunoSEQ multiplex PCR, while TCRdb's copy carries only in-frame clones and drops some. The sample carries 380,000 or so clones, about 88% recorded once. A remark on this clone: Its antigen remains unknown.

Treatment defined: about 20 received Ad26.COV2.S at low or high dose, single or two shots; five or six received placebo; per-sample allocation not given. Sample collection was performed on day 63 after the first vaccine or placebo injection. This clonotype originated in a person between 18 and 65 years old who received the Ad26.COV2.S COVID-19 vaccine or a placebo. The sequencing used peripheral blood, collected in a trial of Ad26.COV2.S vaccine versus placebo.

Written as DNA, the CDR3 is TGTGCCAGCTCACCGGTTGGGCGGACGAACACTGAAGCTTTCTTT. As protein: CASSPVGRTNTEAFF. This chain connects TRBV18 to TRBJ1-1; D is unclear. The CDR3 contains 15 residues. Germline V CDR1 and CDR2: KGHSH, LQKENI. Trimming stripped 3 bases from V and 1 base from J, with 12 bases between.